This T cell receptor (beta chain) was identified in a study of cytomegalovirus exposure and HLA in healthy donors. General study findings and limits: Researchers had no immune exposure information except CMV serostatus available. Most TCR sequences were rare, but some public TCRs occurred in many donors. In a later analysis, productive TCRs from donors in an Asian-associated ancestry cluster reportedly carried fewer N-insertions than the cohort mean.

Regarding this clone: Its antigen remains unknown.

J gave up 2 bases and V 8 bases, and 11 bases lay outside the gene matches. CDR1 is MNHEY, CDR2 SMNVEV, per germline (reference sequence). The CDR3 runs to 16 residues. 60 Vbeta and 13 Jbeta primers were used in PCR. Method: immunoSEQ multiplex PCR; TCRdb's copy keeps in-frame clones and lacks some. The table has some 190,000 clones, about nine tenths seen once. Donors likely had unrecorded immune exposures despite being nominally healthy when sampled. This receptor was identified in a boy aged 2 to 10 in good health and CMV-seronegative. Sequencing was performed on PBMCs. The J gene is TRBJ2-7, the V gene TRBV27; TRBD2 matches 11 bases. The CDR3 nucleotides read TGTGCCAGCGGATTGAGCCTAGCGGGAGGAGCCTACGAGCAGTACTTC. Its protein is CASGLSLAGGAYEQYF.